These 9 T cell receptor beta chains were sequenced from one sample in a study of human T cells and chemical hapten exposure (dated by TCRdb to about 2021). The library was built by means of 5' RACE. For sequencing, an Illumina MiSeq was employed. The public reads were reanalyzed by TCRdb: fastp trimming at Q25, MiXCR alignment, in-frame beta chains only. Each CDR3 protein gets just one entry, which takes the most common genes and DNA from the rows behind it. The sample table contains some 150,000 distinct CDR3 sequences; only one count was recorded for approximately 4% of them. The ten largest account for under 1.5% of the sample. Total RNA was extracted from unfractionated whole blood collected in Tempus Blood RNA tubes. Source of these receptors: a female donor in good health.

At least ten counts were recorded for this clonotype. The chain combines TRBV20-1 with TRBJ1-2; the match to TRBD1 covers 8 bases. This CDR3 comprises 14 residues. Germline V gene data show CDR1 as DFQATT and CDR2 as SNEGSKA (reference sequence). V lost 2 bases to trimming and J lost 7 bases; unmatched junction nucleotides: 9. As DNA, the CDR3 is TGCAGTGCTAGATGGCAGGGGGCTGGGTTTGGCTACACCTTC. Amino acids: CSARWQGAGFGYTF.

This clonotype occurred a few times. V and J are TRBV18 and TRBJ1-1; D possibly corresponds to TRBD1 (6 bases). V was clipped by 3 bases and J by 8 bases, with 10 bases between them. The length of the CDR3 is 12 residues. Per germline, CDR1 KGHSH and CDR2 LQKENI. CDR3 nucleotides: TGTGCCAGCTCACCTTTCCAGGGGGAAGCTTTCTTT. Its translation: CASSPFQGEAFF.

This clonotype was observed at least ten times. The chain uses TRBV6-1 and TRBJ1-5; possible D gene TRBD1, 5 bases. Trimming pared 2 bases from V and 4 bases from J, leaving 12 bases between. The CDR3 extends over 15 amino acids. In germline, CDR1 is MNHNS, CDR2 SASEGT. The CDR3 DNA is TGTGCCAGCAGTGAATGGGGCCCATCTAATCAGCCCCAGCATTTT. Protein product: CASSEWGPSNQPQHF.

This clonotype was counted ten times or more. The CDR3 here is CASSQFWDRVRLPQHF. The DNA for the CDR3 is TGCGCCAGCAGCCAATTTTGGGACAGGGTAAGGCTGCCCCAGCATTTT. The chain has TRBV4-3 and TRBJ1-5, with 9 bases aligning to TRBD1. Trimming at V came to 2 bases and at J to 9 bases, leaving 11 bases not matched to a gene. CDR1 is LGHNA, CDR2 YSLEER, per germline. The length of the CDR3 is 16 residues.

In this sample, this clonotype turned up many times. The rearrangement joins TRBV6-6 to TRBJ2-7; D may be TRBD1 (6 bases). Per the germline V gene, CDR1 is MNHNY and CDR2 is SVGAGI (reference sequence). V lost 6 bases and J 1 base, leaving 19 bases between the germline ends. This CDR3 is built from 16 residues. The CDR3 protein is CASSPPPRTASYEQYF. CDR3 sequence (DNA): TGTGCCAGCAGCCCCCCACCCCGGACAGCATCCTACGAGCAGTACTTC.

This clonotype came up many times. This CDR3 is CASLYGVNTEAFF. CDR3 nucleotide sequence: TGTGCCAGCCTCTACGGGGTTAACACTGAAGCTTTCTTT. This chain joins TRBV13 and TRBJ1-1; D not certain. From germline, CDR1 is PRHDT and CDR2 FYEKMQ (reference sequence). V was pared by 8 bases and J by 2 bases, with 12 bases between. The CDR3 is made up of 13 amino acids. Filled out from reference TRBV13 and TRBJ1-1, the complete variable domain reads AAGVIQSPRHLIKEKRETATLKCYPIPRHDTVYWYQQGPGQDPQFLISFYEKMQSDKGSIPDRFSAQQFSDYHSELNMSSLELGDSALYFCASLYGVNTEAFFGQGTRLTVV.

This clonotype came up many times. This CDR3 is CASSPTGTGHEQYF. For the CDR3, the DNA is TGTGCCAGCTCACCCACAGGGACGGGCCACGAGCAGTACTTC. The chain combines TRBV18 with TRBJ2-7, with D possibly TRBD1 on 6 matching bases. In germline, CDR1 is KGHSH, CDR2 LQKENI. The V and J ends lost 3 bases and 5 bases respectively, with 14 bases between them. The CDR3 runs 14 residues.

This clonotype was observed many times. The chain recombines TRBV18 with TRBJ1-3, with D hard to call. V shed 2 bases and J shed 0 bases, with 14 bases lying between them. Germline assignment: CDR1 KGHSH and CDR2 LQKENI. The CDR3 spans 17 residues. The CDR3 is CASSPVAVAHSGNTIYF. CDR3 nucleotide sequence: TGTGCCAGCTCACCAGTAGCTGTCGCCCACTCTGGAAACACCATATATTTT.

This clonotype occurred many times. V and J are TRBV5-1 and TRBJ1-4; 8 bases match TRBD1. The CDR3 is made up of 16 amino acids. CDR1 SGHRS and CDR2 YFSETQ come from the germline V gene. V dropped 0 bases and J dropped 7; count of bases not matched to a gene: 8. In nucleotides, the CDR3 is TGCGCCAGCAGCTTGGCCCAAACAGGGGGTGCTGAAAAACTGTTTTTT. As protein: CASSLAQTGGAEKLFF.